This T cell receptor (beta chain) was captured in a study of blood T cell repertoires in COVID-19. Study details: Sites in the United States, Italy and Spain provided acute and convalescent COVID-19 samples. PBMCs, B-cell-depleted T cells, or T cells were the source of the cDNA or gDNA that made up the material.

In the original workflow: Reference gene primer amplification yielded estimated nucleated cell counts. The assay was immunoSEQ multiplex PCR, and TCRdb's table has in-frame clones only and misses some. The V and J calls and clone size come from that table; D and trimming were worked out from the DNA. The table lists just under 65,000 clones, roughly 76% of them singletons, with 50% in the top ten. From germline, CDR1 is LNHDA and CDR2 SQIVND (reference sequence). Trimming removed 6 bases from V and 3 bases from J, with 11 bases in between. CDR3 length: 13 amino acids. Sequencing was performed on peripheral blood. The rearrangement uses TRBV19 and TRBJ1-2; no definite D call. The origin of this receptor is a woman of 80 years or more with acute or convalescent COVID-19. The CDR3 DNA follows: TGTGCCAGTAGCCGGGGTGGCGACTATGGCTACACCTTC. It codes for CASSRGGDYGYTF.